The present TCR beta chain was sequenced within a study of blood T cell repertoires in COVID-19. Study context: T cells, B-cell-depleted T cells, or PBMCs supplied cDNA or gDNA.

Seattle participants joined during active infection and were tracked over time. Authors' data handling: Amplification from reference gene primers served as the basis for estimated nucleated cell counts. TCRdb's copy holds only in-frame clones and misses some; the assay was immunoSEQ multiplex PCR. V and J calls and clone size follow that table, whereas D and trimming were derived from the DNA. This sample has roughly 280,000 clones, with around nine tenths found just once. There are 17 residues in the CDR3. CDR1 WNHNN and CDR2 SYGVQD come from the germline V gene (reference sequence). Unmatched junction bases numbered 3, after V lost 0 bases and J lost 0 bases.

The specimen was peripheral blood. The clonotype comes from a woman in her thirties with COVID-19, enrolled during active disease. The rearrangement links TRBV10-1 to TRBJ2-2; 8 nucleotides line up with TRBD2. The CDR3 loop reads CASSESALAANTGELFF. The CDR3 DNA is TGCGCCAGCAGTGAGTCGGCACTAGCGGCGAACACCGGGGAGCTGTTTTTT.